These 19 T cell receptor beta chains were all obtained from the same sample, sequenced in a study of T cell repertoires in cytomegalovirus infection. Their recognized antigens are unknown. TCRdb re-analysed the reads in MiXCR, keeping a single row per CDR3 protein. The sample yields about 570,000 distinct CDR3 sequences, over 35% seen once. Specimen: cultured PBMCs, collected from culture after CMV antigen stimulation. The source of these receptors is a human donor in good health (CMV status not recorded). Some clones in this sample may be carry-over from other donors' samples.

The rearrangement uses TRBV20-1 and TRBJ2-5; 10 bases fit TRBD2. The germline V gene has CDR1 DFQATT and CDR2 SNEGSKA (reference sequence). The J segment lost 3 bases and the V segment lost 0 bases, leaving 7 bases of the junction unmatched. CDR3 length: 16 residues. CDR3 region: CSARDLAGVREETQYF. CDR3 sequence (DNA): TGCAGTGCTAGAGATCTAGCGGGGGTCCGGGAAGAGACCCAGTACTTC.

This chain links TRBV5-4 with TRBJ1-5; the D gene is possibly TRBD1 (6 bases). The CDR3 sequence is 14 residues long. Per the germline V gene, CDR1 is SGHNT and CDR2 is YYREEE (reference sequence). Between the trimmed V and J ends, which lost 2 bases and 5 bases, there was a span of 11 bases. The CDR3 DNA follows: TGTGCCAGCAGCTTCGGGGGACAATATCAGCCCCAGCATTTT. It codes for CASSFGGQYQPQHF.

The V call is TRBV29-1, the J call TRBJ2-1; 10 bases agree with TRBD2. The V gene end was trimmed by 6 bases and the J gene end by 7 bases; junction bases not matched to a gene: 18. This CDR3 has 17 amino acids. Germline V CDR1 and CDR2: SQVTM, ANQGSEA. The CDR3: CSVTTRQAGGHANEQFF. CDR3 DNA sequence: TGCAGCGTGACCACAAGACAAGCGGGAGGGCACGCGAATGAGCAGTTCTTC.

The chain carries TRBV20-1 and TRBJ2-3; 7 bases align to TRBD1. CDR3 length: 16 amino acids. With V trimmed by 4 bases and J by 2 bases, 12 bases remained unmatched. CDR1 and CDR2 (germline): DFQATT, SNEGSKA (reference sequence). CDR3: CSATRDRVGYTDTQYF. CDR3 DNA sequence: TGCAGTGCTACCCGAGACAGGGTGGGATACACAGATACGCAGTATTTT.

CDR3 coding DNA: TGCAGTGCTAACACGGCCACCCAAGAGACCCAGTACTTC. Translated, it gives CSANTATQETQYF. The V and J genes are TRBV20-1 and TRBJ2-5; D is unresolved. CDR3 length: 13 residues. CDR1 and CDR2 (germline): DFQATT, SNEGSKA (reference sequence). V was clipped by 4 bases and J by 1 base, with 10 bases between them.

This clonotype was detected only a few times. The chain is built from TRBV6-1 and TRBJ1-4, with TRBD1 matching 7 bases. The CDR3 has 13 amino acids. Germline CDR1 reads MNHNS; CDR2 reads SASEGT. The V gene end was trimmed by 8 bases and the J gene end by 3 bases; junction bases not matched to a gene: 3. CDR3 in DNA: TGTGCCAGCCGGGACAGTCCTAATGAAAAACTGTTTTTT. This codes for CASRDSPNEKLFF.

This rearrangement joins TRBV20-1 to TRBJ2-3, with unresolved D. Germline CDR1 and CDR2: DFQATT and SNEGSKA (reference sequence). The CDR3 has 14 amino acids. Trimming stripped 3 bases from V and 0 bases from J, with 10 bases between. CDR3 in amino acids: CSARYPTSTDTQYF. The CDR3 DNA reads as TGCAGTGCTAGGTACCCCACCAGCACAGATACGCAGTATTTT.

J is TRBJ2-1 and V is TRBV7-6; 8 bases line up with TRBD2. Germline loops: CDR1 SGHVS, CDR2 FNYEAQ. CDR3 length equals 13 residues. J was trimmed by 14 bases and V by 2 bases; bases with no gene match: 8. CDR3 sequence: CASSLPTSVPEFF. CDR3 coding DNA: TGTGCCAGCAGCTTACCGACTAGCGTTCCTGAGTTCTTC.

The J gene is TRBJ2-1, the V gene TRBV7-9; D gene uncertain. This CDR3 has 14 amino acids. Trimming cost V 5 bases and J 5 bases, with 13 bases left between them. Germline lookup yields CDR1 SEHNR and CDR2 FQNEAQ (reference sequence). This CDR3 is CASSRKYDHNEQFF. CDR3 bases: TGTGCCAGCAGCCGAAAGTACGATCACAATGAGCAGTTCTTC.

J is TRBJ1-5 and V is TRBV4-1, with D perhaps TRBD1 (5 bases). The CDR3 length is 18 residues. The germline gives CDR1 MGHRA, CDR2 YSYEKL. V was pared by 1 base and J by 4 bases, with 20 bases between. CDR3: CASSQVVRTRQGNQPQHF. CDR3 sequence (DNA): TGCGCCAGCAGCCAAGTAGTCAGGACAAGGCAGGGAAATCAGCCCCAGCATTTT.

This sequence joins TRBV20-1 and TRBJ2-6; D unresolved. This CDR3 comprises 17 residues. V dropped 0 bases and J dropped 2 bases, with 14 bases sitting between them. Germline V gene lookup returns CDR1 DFQATT and CDR2 SNEGSKA (reference sequence). The CDR3 DNA reads TGCAGTGCTAGAGATCGGCCATACTCGGCTGGGGCCAACGTCCTGACTTTC. It yields the protein CSARDRPYSAGANVLTF.

The chain links TRBV7-2 to TRBJ1-6; D perhaps matches TRBD1 (5 bases). Trimming left V 8 bases short and J 7 bases short, with 21 bases between. CDR3 length equals 16 residues. The V gene's germline CDR1 is SGHTA and CDR2 FQGNSA. In DNA form, the CDR3 reads TGTGCCAGCGAGCTTATAGGTTCGTCAGGGAATTCACCCCTCCACTTT. It is translated as CASELIGSSGNSPLHF.

The chain recombines TRBV7-9 with TRBJ1-3, with D possibly TRBD1 on 6 matching bases. Germline-derived CDR1 and CDR2 are SEHNR and FQNEAQ (reference sequence). Trimming pared 2 bases from V and 0 bases from J, leaving 11 bases between. The CDR3 runs 16 residues. CDR3 bases: TGTGCCAGCAGCTTAAACAGGGACAACTCTGGAAACACCATATATTTT. The encoded protein is CASSLNRDNSGNTIYF.

The chain employs TRBV5-4 and TRBJ1-3; no clear D. The V end was cut by 4 bases, the J end by 0 bases, with 8 bases between. Looked up from germline, CDR1 is SGHNT and CDR2 is YYREEE (reference sequence). This CDR3 has 14 amino acids. CDR3 in amino acids: CASSDQSSGNTIYF. The CDR3 nucleotides are TGTGCCAGCAGCGATCAAAGCTCTGGAAACACCATATATTTT.

The CDR3 reads CASSQGKTTRPPYGYTF. CDR3 sequence (DNA): TGCGCCAGCAGCCAAGGCAAGACGACCAGACCCCCCTATGGCTACACCTTC. J is TRBJ1-2 and V is TRBV4-1; D gene ambiguous. The CDR3 is made up of 17 amino acids. Germline V CDR1 and CDR2: MGHRA, YSYEKL. V lost 1 base and J 4 bases, leaving 19 bases between the germline ends.

This rearrangement joins TRBV7-2 to TRBJ2-5, with unresolved D. Germline V gene sequence: CDR1 SGHTA, CDR2 FQGNSA. V was shortened by 5 bases and J by 0 bases, with 10 bases between the two germline ends. The CDR3 has 14 residues. In nucleotides, the CDR3 is TGTGCCAGCAGCCCCCGGTCACACCAAGAGACCCAGTACTTC. Encoded protein: CASSPRSHQETQYF.

This clonotype came up a few times. The chain combines TRBV6-1 with TRBJ2-7, with D maybe TRBD2 (5 bases). V lost 6 bases, J lost 0 bases, and 15 bases lay in between. The CDR3 has 15 amino acids. Germline CDR1 reads MNHNS; CDR2 reads SASEGT. The CDR3 here is CASRAKDFSSYEQYF. In DNA, the CDR3 is TGTGCCAGCAGAGCCAAGGACTTCTCCTCCTACGAGCAGTACTTC.

V usage is TRBV6-1 and J usage is TRBJ2-3, with 11 positions matching TRBD2. Germline CDR1 is MNHNS and CDR2 is SASEGT. V shed 3 bases and J 3 bases; nucleotides not matched to a gene: 5. The CDR3 runs to 16 residues. As DNA, the CDR3 is TGTGCCAGCAGTGAGGCGGTAGCGGGAGGGACAGATACGCAGTATTTT. Residues: CASSEAVAGGTDTQYF.

Ten or more counts support this clonotype. The V call is TRBV7-9, the J call TRBJ1-3; 7 bases are a match to TRBD1. V shed 6 bases, J shed 2 bases, and the junction held 7 bases outside the gene matches. Germline V gives CDR1 SEHNR, CDR2 FQNEAQ (reference sequence). The CDR3 extends over 15 amino acids. The CDR3 sequence: CASREGTAPGNTIYF. As DNA, the CDR3 is TGTGCCAGCAGAGAAGGGACAGCGCCTGGAAACACCATATATTTT.